The 15 T cell receptor beta chains listed next were all sequenced from one sample in a study of CXCR3-negative and CXCR3-positive naive CD8 T cells. General observations from the study: For CXCR3-positive naive cells, TRB CDR3s were more hydrophobic than those of CXCR3-negative naive cells.

For these receptors, no antigen is known. Each TRB cDNA library was prepared by 5' RACE (with UMI labels). Using the 5' RACE reads, TCRdb records one entry per CDR3 protein without DNA. This sample carries some 130,000 distinct CDR3 sequences, with 0.41% going to the ten biggest clones. Sequenced sample: naive CXCR3+ CD8+ T cells from blood. Described subset: CD45RO-CCR7+CD27+CD95- naive CD8+ T cells expressing CXCR3 (TNR3+). The receptor set was obtained from a human donor in good health. Some clones in this sample may be carry-over from other donors' samples.

This sequence joins TRBV6-5 and TRBJ2-7; lacking DNA, the TRBD1 call made by TCRdb goes unchecked. This CDR3 has 14 residues. From germline, CDR1 is MNHEY and CDR2 SVGAGI. CDR3 sequence: CASMDSTALYEQYF.

The V call is TRBV7-2, the J call TRBJ2-3; TCRdb designates TRBD1, a call that cannot be tested without DNA. Germline values: CDR1 SGHTA, CDR2 FQGNSA. This CDR3 contains 15 residues. The chain's CDR3 is CASSSGQGWTDTQYF.

The chain joins TRBV7-6 to TRBJ1-3. CDR3 length equals 14 residues. Germline values: CDR1 SGHVS, CDR2 FNYEAQ. The CDR3: CASSPGDSGNTIYF.

This chain links TRBV7-6 with TRBJ2-6. Germline-derived CDR1 and CDR2 are SGHVS and FNYEAQ. The CDR3 runs 14 residues. CDR3 residues: CASSLVTGANVLTF.

This chain links TRBV6-5 with TRBJ2-5; TCRdb calls TRBD2, which cannot be checked without DNA. The CDR3 totals 14 residues. Germline V CDR1 and CDR2: MNHEY, SVGAGI. The CDR3 spells CASSYNSPQETQYF.

The chain is built from TRBV7-7 and TRBJ2-5; there is no DNA to check the TCRdb D call of TRBD1. The CDR3 totals 15 residues. Per the germline V gene, CDR1 is SSHAT and CDR2 is FNYEAQ (reference sequence). The CDR3 sequence is CASSQGTDEVETQYF.

The chain has TRBV30 and TRBJ2-7; the D call from TCRdb, TRBD1, cannot be confirmed without DNA. The CDR3 loop spans 13 amino acids. Per germline, CDR1 GTSNPN and CDR2 SVGIG (reference sequence). The CDR3 is CAWNPTGNNEQYF.

The chain is built from TRBV7-7 and TRBJ2-7; as DNA is missing, the TRBD2 call by TCRdb cannot be tested. The CDR3 runs to 18 residues. Germline-derived CDR1 and CDR2 are SSHAT and FNYEAQ (reference sequence). CDR3 sequence: CASSLEPGLAGGDYEQYF.

CDR3 loop: CASRLSPRANPARGAEAFF. The chain links TRBV6-5 to TRBJ1-1; absent DNA, TCRdb's TRBD1 call cannot be checked. The V gene's germline CDR1 is MNHEY and CDR2 SVGAGI. The CDR3 totals 19 residues.

The genes are TRBV20-1 and TRBJ1-5. CDR1 and CDR2 (germline): DFQATT, SNEGSKA (reference sequence). The length of the CDR3 is 12 residues. CDR3 sequence reads: CSARGADQPQHF.

The chain has TRBV9 and TRBJ2-2. CDR3 length: 12 residues. Germline loops: CDR1 SGDLS, CDR2 YYNGEE. CDR3 in amino acids: CASSVYTGELFF.

This chain links TRBV28 with TRBJ1-5. CDR3 length equals 14 residues. Per germline, CDR1 MDHEN and CDR2 SYDVKM. CDR3 protein: CASSFSSRRQPQHF.

The rearrangement links TRBV28 to TRBJ2-7; lacking DNA, the TRBD1 call made by TCRdb goes unchecked. The CDR3 contains 14 residues. Germline V gene lookup returns CDR1 MDHEN and CDR2 SYDVKM. CDR3 loop: CASRTGTGSYEQYF.

The rearrangement joins TRBV4-2 to TRBJ2-1; TCRdb selects TRBD2, and the lack of DNA leaves this call unchecked. There are 16 residues in the CDR3. Germline assignment: CDR1 LGHNA and CDR2 YNFKEQ. The CDR3 sequence: CASSQENLAGVYERFF.

The rearrangement uses TRBV12-3 or TRBV12-4 and TRBJ2-7. The CDR3 is 13 residues long. CDR3 residues: CASSFVTTYEQYF.